This T cell receptor (beta chain) came from a study of CD8 T cells in Susac syndrome. A quantity of about 0.5 to 1 ug RNA underwent reverse transcription using random hexamers. TCRdb called the immunoSEQ multiplex PCR reads again in MiXCR, with one record for every CDR3 protein. The sample includes under 200,000 distinct CDR3 sequences, 85% to 95% of them seen just once. The length of the CDR3 is 12 residues. The germline V and J ends were trimmed by 6 bases and 4 bases, with 7 bases remaining between them. CDR1 and CDR2 (germline): MNHEY, SMNVEV (reference sequence). High-throughput TCR beta sequencing covered peripheral CD8+ and CD4+ T cells.

The sample consisted of CD8+ T cells from PBMCs. The genes are TRBV27 and TRBJ2-1, with D uncertain. The receptor's source is a human donor with multiple sclerosis. The CDR3 DNA is TGTGCCAGCAGAACGGCTTACAATGAGCAGTTCTTC. Its translation: CASRTAYNEQFF.